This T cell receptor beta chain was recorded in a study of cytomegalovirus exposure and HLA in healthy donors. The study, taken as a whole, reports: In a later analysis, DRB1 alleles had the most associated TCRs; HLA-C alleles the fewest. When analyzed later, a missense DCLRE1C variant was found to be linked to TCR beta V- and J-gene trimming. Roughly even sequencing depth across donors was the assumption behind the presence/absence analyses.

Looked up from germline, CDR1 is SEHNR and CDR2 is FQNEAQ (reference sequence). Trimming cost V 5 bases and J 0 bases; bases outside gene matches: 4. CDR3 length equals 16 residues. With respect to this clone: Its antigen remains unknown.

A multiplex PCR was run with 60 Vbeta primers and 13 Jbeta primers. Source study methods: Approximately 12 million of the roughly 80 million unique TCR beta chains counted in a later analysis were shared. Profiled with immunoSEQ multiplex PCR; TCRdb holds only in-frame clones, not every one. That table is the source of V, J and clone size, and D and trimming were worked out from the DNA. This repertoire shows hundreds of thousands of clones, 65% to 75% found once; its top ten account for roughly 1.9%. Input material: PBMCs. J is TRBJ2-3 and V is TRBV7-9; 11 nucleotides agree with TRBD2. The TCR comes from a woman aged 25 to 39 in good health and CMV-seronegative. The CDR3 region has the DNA TGTGCCAGCAGCCCGCGACTAGCGGGAAGCACAGATACGCAGTATTTT. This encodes CASSPRLAGSTDTQYF. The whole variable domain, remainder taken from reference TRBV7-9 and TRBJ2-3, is DTGVSQNPRHKITKRGQNVTFRCDPISEHNRLYWYRQTLGQGPEFLTYFQNEAQLEKSRLLSDRFSAERPKGSFSTLEIQRTEQGDSAMYLCASSPRLAGSTDTQYFGPGTRLTVL.